Listed below are T cell receptor beta chains from one sample, sequenced in a study of blood T cell repertoires in COVID-19. The assay was immunoSEQ multiplex PCR, and TCRdb's table has in-frame clones only and misses some. Altogether some 150,000 clones are present, approximately 92% being singletons, with the ten largest covering roughly 15%. Sequencing was performed on peripheral blood. The receptors originated from a woman between 40 and 50 years old with acute or convalescent COVID-19. CDR3s include the opening cysteine and the closing phenylalanine or tryptophan. D genes are given only for firm matches. A row's size may be missing; if present it is once, few, many or a size class.

abundance: once; d_gene: TRBD2; v_gene: TRBV6-5; j_gene: TRBJ2-1; CDR3aa: CASSLGLAGREQFF; CDR3nt: TGTGCCAGCAGCCTAGGACTAGCGGGGCGGGAGCAGTTCTTC
abundance: NA; d_gene: TRBD1; v_gene: TRBV29-1; j_gene: TRBJ2-3; CDR3aa: CSVGQGAGSTDTQYF; CDR3nt: TGCAGCGTTGGACAGGGGGCGGGTAGCACAGATACGCAGTATTTT
abundance: NA; d_gene: NA; v_gene: TRBV2; j_gene: TRBJ2-1; CDR3aa: CASSEAGYNEQFF; CDR3nt: TGTGCCAGCAGTGAGGCGGGATACAATGAGCAGTTCTTC
abundance: NA; d_gene: TRBD2; v_gene: TRBV24-1; j_gene: TRBJ2-1; CDR3aa: CATSDSELAGGKNEQFF; CDR3nt: TGTGCCACCAGTGATTCTGAACTAGCGGGAGGGAAAAATGAGCAGTTCTTC
abundance: once; d_gene: NA; v_gene: TRBV29-1; j_gene: TRBJ1-3; CDR3aa: CSVTPRGCGNTIYF; CDR3nt: TGCAGCGTTACTCCTAGGGGATGCGGAAACACCATATATTTT
abundance: NA; d_gene: NA; v_gene: TRBV7-9; j_gene: TRBJ2-3; CDR3aa: CASSLATGIGPRTRDTQYF; CDR3nt: TGTGCCAGCAGCTTAGCAACAGGGATTGGACCTAGGACACGAGATACGCAGTATTTT
abundance: NA; d_gene: TRBD1; v_gene: TRBV5-1; j_gene: TRBJ1-1; CDR3aa: CASSSTGGRNTEAFF; CDR3nt: TGCGCCAGCAGTTCGACAGGGGGCCGGAACACTGAAGCTTTCTTT
abundance: NA; d_gene: NA; v_gene: TRBV27; j_gene: TRBJ2-3; CDR3aa: CASSLFAGSSTDTQYF; CDR3nt: TGTGCCAGCAGTTTATTCGCGGGGTCTAGCACAGATACGCAGTATTTT
abundance: NA; d_gene: TRBD2; v_gene: TRBV6-4; j_gene: TRBJ2-2; CDR3aa: CASRELAGDTGELFF; CDR3nt: TGTGCCAGCAGAGAACTAGCGGGAGACACCGGGGAGCTGTTTTTT
abundance: NA; d_gene: NA; v_gene: TRBV24-1; j_gene: TRBJ2-7; CDR3aa: CATSDGYEQYF; CDR3nt: TGTGCCACCAGTGACGGGTACGAGCAGTACTTC
abundance: NA; d_gene: NA; v_gene: TRBV5-1; j_gene: TRBJ2-1; CDR3aa: CASSFILEPHNEQFF; CDR3nt: TGCGCCAGCAGCTTTATACTAGAGCCCCACAATGAGCAGTTCTTC
abundance: NA; d_gene: NA; v_gene: TRBV7-3; j_gene: TRBJ1-1; CDR3aa: CASNKGAENTEAFF; CDR3nt: TGTGCCAGCAACAAAGGGGCAGAGAACACTGAAGCTTTCTTT
abundance: NA; d_gene: TRBD2; v_gene: TRBV5-6; j_gene: TRBJ2-3; CDR3aa: CASSSRLAGADTQYF; CDR3nt: TGTGCCAGCAGCTCGCGACTAGCGGGGGCAGATACGCAGTATTTT
abundance: NA; d_gene: NA; v_gene: TRBV7-9; j_gene: TRBJ2-7; CDR3aa: CASSPDSTYEQYF; CDR3nt: TGTGCCAGCAGCCCAGACAGCACCTACGAGCAGTACTTC
abundance: NA; d_gene: NA; v_gene: TRBV19; j_gene: TRBJ1-5; CDR3aa: CASTLGQYNQPQHF; CDR3nt: TGTGCCAGTACCTTAGGACAGTACAATCAGCCCCAGCATTTT
abundance: NA; d_gene: NA; v_gene: TRBV5-1; j_gene: TRBJ1-6; CDR3aa: CASSDGKTISSYNSPLHF; CDR3nt: TGCGCCAGCAGTGATGGAAAGACAATCAGCTCCTATAATTCACCCCTCCACTTT
abundance: NA; d_gene: NA; v_gene: TRBV24-1; j_gene: TRBJ2-3; CDR3aa: CATSDPPLDTQYF; CDR3nt: TGTGCCACCAGTGACCCCCCTTTAGATACGCAGTATTTT
abundance: NA; d_gene: TRBD1; v_gene: TRBV15; j_gene: TRBJ2-7; CDR3aa: CATSGRQGSYEQYF; CDR3nt: TGTGCCACCAGCGGTAGACAGGGATCCTACGAGCAGTACTTC
abundance: NA; d_gene: TRBD1; v_gene: TRBV9; j_gene: TRBJ1-1; CDR3aa: CASSAKQGSNTEAFF; CDR3nt: TGTGCCAGCAGCGCCAAACAGGGGTCGAACACTGAAGCTTTCTTT
abundance: NA; d_gene: TRBD1; v_gene: TRBV7-9; j_gene: TRBJ2-7; CDR3aa: CASSLGVTGEDEQYF; CDR3nt: TGTGCCAGCAGCTTAGGGGTGACAGGGGAGGACGAGCAGTACTTC
abundance: NA; d_gene: TRBD1; v_gene: TRBV6-6; j_gene: TRBJ1-4; CDR3aa: CASSYHDRVLNEKLFF; CDR3nt: TGTGCCAGCAGTTACCATGACAGGGTTCTTAATGAAAAACTGTTTTTT
abundance: NA; d_gene: TRBD1; v_gene: TRBV5-1; j_gene: TRBJ2-3; CDR3aa: CASSLTGQGSDTQYF; CDR3nt: TGCGCCAGCAGTCTCACGGGACAGGGTTCAGATACGCAGTATTTT
abundance: NA; d_gene: TRBD1; v_gene: TRBV30; j_gene: TRBJ1-1; CDR3aa: CAWSRVPGQGTGKDTEAFF; CDR3nt: TGTGCCTGGAGCCGAGTCCCGGGACAGGGAACGGGGAAGGACACTGAAGCTTTCTTT
abundance: few; d_gene: TRBD1; v_gene: TRBV30; j_gene: TRBJ1-1; CDR3aa: CAGDRGIEAFF; CDR3nt: TGTGCCGGAGACAGGGGGATTGAAGCTTTCTTT
abundance: NA; d_gene: TRBD2; v_gene: TRBV5-5; j_gene: TRBJ2-3; CDR3aa: CASSFSGSTDTQYF; CDR3nt: TGTGCCAGCAGCTTTAGCGGGAGCACAGATACGCAGTATTTT
abundance: once; d_gene: NA; v_gene: TRBV21-1; j_gene: TRBJ1-5; CDR3aa: CASSTLGQSLSSNQPQHF; CDR3nt: TGTGCCAGCAGCACCCTTGGACAGTCCTTAAGCAGCAATCAGCCCCAGCATTTT
abundance: NA; d_gene: TRBD1; v_gene: TRBV6-4; j_gene: TRBJ1-2; CDR3aa: CASSDSHGTGVNYGYTF; CDR3nt: TGTGCCAGCAGTGACTCCCACGGGACAGGGGTCAACTATGGCTACACCTTC
abundance: NA; d_gene: TRBD2; v_gene: TRBV19; j_gene: TRBJ2-5; CDR3aa: CASRSYSGGPGETQYF; CDR3nt: TGTGCCAGTAGATCTTACTCGGGGGGGCCGGGAGAGACCCAGTACTTC
abundance: NA; d_gene: TRBD1; v_gene: TRBV9; j_gene: TRBJ1-1; CDR3aa: CASSVDWTGGNTEAFF; CDR3nt: TGTGCCAGCAGCGTAGATTGGACAGGGGGGAACACTGAAGCTTTCTTT
abundance: NA; d_gene: NA; v_gene: TRBV7-9; j_gene: TRBJ2-3; CDR3aa: CASFYGGTQYF; CDR3nt: TGTGCCAGCTTTTACGGAGGTACGCAGTATTTT
abundance: NA; d_gene: NA; v_gene: TRBV23-1; j_gene: TRBJ1-5; CDR3aa: CASSQCGPRNKKSNQPQHF; CDR3nt: TGCGCCAGCAGTCAATGTGGGCCCAGGAACAAGAAGAGCAATCAGCCCCAGCATTTT
abundance: NA; d_gene: NA; v_gene: TRBV29-1; j_gene: TRBJ1-2; CDR3aa: CSVEEGGLNYGYTF; CDR3nt: TGCAGCGTTGAAGAGGGAGGGCTTAACTATGGCTACACCTTC
abundance: NA; d_gene: TRBD1; v_gene: TRBV5-1; j_gene: TRBJ2-1; CDR3aa: CASIPGTGTYNEQFF; CDR3nt: TGCGCCAGCATCCCCGGGACAGGGACCTACAATGAGCAGTTCTTC
abundance: NA; d_gene: NA; v_gene: TRBV5-1; j_gene: TRBJ2-7; CDR3aa: CASSLARAYEQYF; CDR3nt: TGCGCCAGCAGCTTGGCGCGGGCCTACGAGCAGTACTTC
abundance: NA; d_gene: NA; v_gene: TRBV4-2; j_gene: TRBJ1-5; CDR3aa: CASSQGQGEEPQHF; CDR3nt: TGTGCCAGCAGCCAAGGCCAGGGCGAGGAGCCCCAGCATTTT
abundance: NA; d_gene: NA; v_gene: TRBV30; j_gene: TRBJ1-5; CDR3aa: CAWDGGGKNQPQHF; CDR3nt: TGTGCCTGGGATGGTGGGGGGAAAAATCAGCCCCAGCATTTT
abundance: NA; d_gene: TRBD2; v_gene: TRBV9; j_gene: TRBJ2-3; CDR3aa: CASSLRTSGSTDTQYF; CDR3nt: TGTGCCAGCAGCCTAAGGACTAGCGGTAGCACAGATACGCAGTATTTT
abundance: NA; d_gene: TRBD1; v_gene: TRBV3-1/TRBV3-2; j_gene: TRBJ1-1; CDR3aa: CASSRGQGAPTEAFF; CDR3nt: TGTGCCAGCAGCCGAGGACAGGGGGCGCCCACTGAAGCTTTCTTT
abundance: NA; d_gene: NA; v_gene: TRBV19; j_gene: TRBJ1-6; CDR3aa: CASSTQNSPLHF; CDR3nt: TGTGCCAGTAGTACTCAGAATTCACCCCTCCACTTT
abundance: NA; d_gene: NA; v_gene: TRBV7-9; j_gene: TRBJ1-2; CDR3aa: CASSDMALGQGLYGYTF; CDR3nt: TGTGCCAGCAGCGACATGGCCTTGGGGCAGGGTCTCTATGGCTACACCTTC
abundance: NA; d_gene: TRBD2; v_gene: TRBV9; j_gene: TRBJ2-1; CDR3aa: CASSVGLAGDNEQFF; CDR3nt: TGTGCCAGCAGCGTAGGGCTAGCGGGGGACAATGAGCAGTTCTTC
abundance: NA; d_gene: TRBD1; v_gene: TRBV4-1; j_gene: TRBJ1-1; CDR3aa: CASSQGRQGARNTEAFF; CDR3nt: TGCGCCAGCAGCCAAGGTAGACAGGGGGCGAGGAACACTGAAGCTTTCTTT
abundance: NA; d_gene: NA; v_gene: TRBV5-1; j_gene: TRBJ1-4; CDR3aa: CASSRSGGGGEKLFF; CDR3nt: TGCGCCAGCAGTCGGAGTGGGGGAGGAGGGGAAAAACTGTTTTTT
abundance: NA; d_gene: TRBD2; v_gene: TRBV5-5; j_gene: TRBJ2-3; CDR3aa: CASSSELAGGTDTQYF; CDR3nt: TGTGCCAGCAGCTCTGAACTAGCGGGGGGGACAGATACGCAGTATTTT
abundance: NA; d_gene: NA; v_gene: TRBV6-5; j_gene: TRBJ1-2; CDR3aa: CASRPGFYYGYTF; CDR3nt: TGTGCCAGCAGGCCAGGGTTTTACTATGGCTACACCTTC
abundance: few; d_gene: NA; v_gene: TRBV6-1; j_gene: TRBJ1-5; CDR3aa: CASSDRGQNSNQPQHF; CDR3nt: TGTGCCAGCAGTGATAGAGGCCAAAATAGCAATCAGCCCCAGCATTTT
abundance: NA; d_gene: NA; v_gene: TRBV6-5; j_gene: TRBJ2-1; CDR3aa: CASRLMYSYNEQFF; CDR3nt: TGTGCCAGCAGACTAATGTACTCCTACAATGAGCAGTTCTTC
abundance: NA; d_gene: TRBD1; v_gene: TRBV10-3; j_gene: TRBJ1-4; CDR3aa: CATRGAKGQGHNEKLFF; CDR3nt: TGTGCCACGCGAGGGGCCAAAGGACAGGGGCATAATGAAAAACTGTTTTTT
abundance: NA; d_gene: NA; v_gene: TRBV12-3/TRBV12-4; j_gene: TRBJ2-3; CDR3aa: CASSGGPDTQYF; CDR3nt: TGTGCCAGCAGCGGGGGGCCAGATACGCAGTATTTT
abundance: NA; d_gene: TRBD2; v_gene: TRBV27; j_gene: TRBJ2-1; CDR3aa: CASSSLLAEYYNEQFF; CDR3nt: TGTGCCAGCAGTTCATTACTAGCGGAATACTACAATGAGCAGTTCTTC
abundance: NA; d_gene: NA; v_gene: TRBV6-2/TRBV6-3; j_gene: TRBJ1-3; CDR3aa: CASSTTGIGNTIYF; CDR3nt: TGTGCCAGCAGCACTACAGGGATTGGAAACACCATATATTTT
abundance: NA; d_gene: TRBD1; v_gene: TRBV3-1/TRBV3-2; j_gene: TRBJ1-1; CDR3aa: CASSQMPQGGLEAFF; CDR3nt: TGTGCCAGCAGCCAAATGCCCCAAGGGGGCCTTGAAGCTTTCTTT
abundance: NA; d_gene: TRBD1; v_gene: TRBV27; j_gene: TRBJ1-2; CDR3aa: CASSPGTGARGYTF; CDR3nt: TGTGCCAGCAGTCCGGGGACAGGGGCTCGTGGCTACACCTTC
abundance: NA; d_gene: NA; v_gene: TRBV20-1; j_gene: TRBJ1-2; CDR3aa: CSAQGYGYTF; CDR3nt: TGCAGTGCACAGGGTTATGGCTACACCTTC
abundance: once; d_gene: TRBD1; v_gene: TRBV5-4; j_gene: TRBJ1-2; CDR3aa: CASRFGQGNYGYTF; CDR3nt: TGTGCCAGCAGATTTGGACAGGGGAACTATGGCTACACCTTC